Listed below are T cell receptor beta chains from one sample, sequenced in a study of low-dose radiotherapy and immunotherapy resistance in tumors. TCRdb re-analysed the reads in MiXCR, keeping a single row per CDR3 protein. Altogether approximately 42,000 distinct CDR3 sequences are present, about 25% being singletons, with the ten largest covering around a tenth. Source: PBMCs, taken after low-dose radiotherapy plus immunotherapy. The receptors come from a male donor with prostate cancer. The CDR3 runs from the conserved cysteine through the conserved F or W. A D gene is named only where the DNA matches it firmly. Clone size is stated in some rows and not others, as once, few, many or a class when expanded.

v_call	j_call	clone_size	cdr3_length	d_call	cdr3_nt	cdr3_aa
TRBV12-3/TRBV12-4	TRBJ2-7	.	14	.	TGTGCCAGCAGTTTTGTCCTAGGGGTAGACGAGCAGTACTTC	CASSFVLGVDEQYF
TRBV29-1	TRBJ2-7	many	12	.	TGCAGCGTTGTAAGACTGACCGGCGAGCAGTACTTC	CSVVRLTGEQYF
TRBV19	TRBJ2-7	many	15	.	TGTGCCAGTAGTATAGATTCCCGGGACCTCTACGAGCAGTACTTC	CASSIDSRDLYEQYF
TRBV20-1	TRBJ2-3	many	16	.	TGCAGTGCTAGAGTCCTCCCCGGGCGGGTGGTGGATACGCAGTATTTT	CSARVLPGRVVDTQYF
TRBV24-1	TRBJ1-1	.	12	.	TGTGCCACCAGTGTGGATGGCACTGAAGCTTTCTTT	CATSVDGTEAFF
TRBV5-1	TRBJ2-2	many	14	.	TGCGCCAGCAGCTTGGCCTTCGGGGCTGGGGAGCTGTTTTTT	CASSLAFGAGELFF
TRBV30	TRBJ2-2	many	11	.	TGTGCCTGGAGTCCGACCCGGGAGCTGTTTTTT	CAWSPTRELFF
TRBV6-6	TRBJ2-5	.	13	.	TGTGCCAGCAGCCGGGACACCGGAGAGACCCAGTACTTC	CASSRDTGETQYF
TRBV5-8	TRBJ2-5	many	18	.	TGTGCCAGCCCCCATGGGCCCCAAATGACAGCTATCCAAGAGACCCAGTACTTC	CASPHGPQMTAIQETQYF
TRBV3-1	TRBJ1-2	many	11	.	TGTGCCAGCAGCCTTCTCTATGGCTACACCTTC	CASSLLYGYTF
TRBV3-1	TRBJ2-1	many	15	.	TGTGCCAGCAGCCAAGATGGGGCCTTTTACAATGAGCAGTTCTTC	CASSQDGAFYNEQFF
TRBV12-3/TRBV12-4	TRBJ2-7	.	13	.	TGTGCCAGCATCCGGGACAACTCCCACGAGCAGTACTTC	CASIRDNSHEQYF
TRBV6-2/TRBV6-3	TRBJ2-1	many	17	TRBD1	TGTGCCAGCAGTTACATACAGGGGGCAGGCCTCTACAATGAGCAGTTCTTC	CASSYIQGAGLYNEQFF
TRBV7-2	TRBJ1-2	.	14	.	TGTGCCAGCAGCTTAGATCCAGGGAACTGTGGCTACACTTTC	CASSLDPGNCGYTF
TRBV6-2/TRBV6-3	TRBJ2-7	many	16	TRBD2	TGTGCCAGCAGTCAGTTCTCGGGGGGGAACTCCTACGAGCAGTACTTC	CASSQFSGGNSYEQYF
TRBV4-1	TRBJ2-1	many	17	.	TGCGCCAGCAGCCAAGTCTCCACCGGGACACAGCTCAATGAGCAGTTCTTC	CASSQVSTGTQLNEQFF
TRBV5-5	TRBJ1-1	few	15	TRBD1	TGTGCCAGCAGCCCACCTCAGGGGGCGGGCACTGAAGCTTTCTTT	CASSPPQGAGTEAFF
TRBV7-9	TRBJ2-7	many	14	TRBD2	TGTGCCAGCAGCTCCAGGACTAGCGGGACCGAGCAGTACTTC	CASSSRTSGTEQYF
TRBV28	TRBJ2-1	few	14	TRBD1	TGTGCCACCGCCCGAGGGACAGGGGTGGATGAGCAGTTCTTC	CATARGTGVDEQFF
TRBV4-2	TRBJ2-1	many	14	TRBD1	TGTGCCAGCAGCCAGGGGACAGTTTATCCTGAGCAGTTCTTC	CASSQGTVYPEQFF
TRBV12-3/TRBV12-4	TRBJ1-5	many	15	.	TGTGCCAGCAGGAGCCGGATGGGTGGAAATCAGCCCCAGCATTTT	CASRSRMGGNQPQHF
TRBV6-2/TRBV6-3	TRBJ2-3	.	16	TRBD1	TGTGCCAGCAGTCAGGAGGCCGGGACAGGACCGGATACGCAGTATTTT	CASSQEAGTGPDTQYF
TRBV5-1	TRBJ2-7	many	17	TRBD1	TGCGCCAGCAGCCCCCTGGGAGAAGGACAGGGTCTTTACGAGCAGTACTTC	CASSPLGEGQGLYEQYF
TRBV20-1	TRBJ2-2	.	14	TRBD1	TGCAGTGCTAGGACAGGGGCCAACACCGGGGAGCTGTTTTTT	CSARTGANTGELFF
TRBV29-1	TRBJ2-1	many	14	TRBD2	TGCAGCGCACTAGCGGGAGGACTATACAATGAGCAGTTCTTC	CSALAGGLYNEQFF
TRBV7-2	TRBJ1-3	many	16	TRBD1	TGTGCCAGCAGCCCCGGACAGGTCAGCTCTGGAAACACCATATATTTT	CASSPGQVSSGNTIYF
TRBV28	TRBJ2-7	many	15	.	TGTGCCAGCAGTCCGATCCGGGACCCTCCCCACGAGCAGTACTTC	CASSPIRDPPHEQYF
TRBV2	TRBJ2-5	.	15	TRBD2	TGTGCCAGCAGACCCACCGGACTAGCGGGTGGCACCCAGTACTTC	CASRPTGLAGGTQYF
TRBV20-1	TRBJ1-2	many	12	.	TGCAGTGCTAGAGTAGGGGGCTATGGCTACACCTTC	CSARVGGYGYTF
TRBV15	TRBJ2-5	many	18	TRBD2	TGTGCCACCAGCAGACCGGGACTAGCGGGGCCTATCCAAGAGACCCAGTACTTC	CATSRPGLAGPIQETQYF
TRBV23-1	TRBJ1-3	many	16	.	TGCGCCAGCAGTCAATCGATCAGCACCTCTGGAAACACCATATATTTT	CASSQSISTSGNTIYF
TRBV7-9	TRBJ2-7	many	15	TRBD2	TGTGCCAGCAGCCAGCCGACTAGCGGTACCTACGAGCAGTACTTC	CASSQPTSGTYEQYF
TRBV6-6	TRBJ1-2	many	12	.	TGTGCCAGCAGCAGGGGCTCCTATGGCTACACCTTC	CASSRGSYGYTF
TRBV7-6	TRBJ2-2	many	13	.	TGTGCCAGCAGCCGGACCCGGGGCGGGGAGCTGTTTTTT	CASSRTRGGELFF
TRBV6-2/TRBV6-3	TRBJ2-5	medium-sized	17	TRBD1	TGTGCCAGCAGTTACTCGGGACAGGGGGTAGGACAAGAGACCCAGTACTTC	CASSYSGQGVGQETQYF
TRBV6-5	TRBJ2-1	few	15	TRBD1	TGTGCCAGCACAAAGACCGGGACAGCATACAATGAGCAGTTCTTC	CASTKTGTAYNEQFF
TRBV4-2	TRBJ2-7	many	19	TRBD2	TGTGCCAGCAGCCAGGAGACTAGCGGGAATGGGGGACCCTCCTACGAGCAGTACTTC	CASSQETSGNGGPSYEQYF
TRBV19	TRBJ2-7	many	15	TRBD1	TGTGCCAGTAGGCCTGCCGGGACAGGGGTCGGCGAGCAGTACTTC	CASRPAGTGVGEQYF
TRBV10-3	TRBJ2-2	.	14	TRBD1	TGTGCCATCAGGGGACAGGAGAACACCGGGGAGCTGTTTTTT	CAIRGQENTGELFF
TRBV5-1	TRBJ1-4	many	15	.	TGCGCCAGCAGCTTGGCGGAGACAGAGGATGAAAAACTGTTTTTT	CASSLAETEDEKLFF
TRBV29-1	TRBJ2-1	many	13	TRBD1	TGCAGCGTTGAGATCGACAGGGTTGGTGAGCAGTTCTTC	CSVEIDRVGEQFF